These 29 T cell receptor beta chains were sequenced from one sample in a study of regulatory T cells in long-lasting Graves disease. Stated time point: newly diagnosed GD, antithyroid drugs for less than 3 months. The TCR library was made from RNA that had been extracted from PBMCs in TRIzol. Library construction for TCR beta used iRepertoire HTBI primers and Arm-PCR of CDR3 regions. From the multiplex PCR reads, TCRdb called clonotypes with MiXCR, one entry per CDR3 protein. The sample consists of 500,000 or so distinct CDR3 sequences, about 14% of them appearing once. The sample also formed part of further work on T cells in Graves' hyperthyroidism and ophthalmopathy.

The sequenced sample was peripheral blood mononuclear cells (PBMCs), obtained at new diagnosis, from a patient treated with antithyroid drugs. All receptors come from a woman aged 45-65 years with Graves disease.

As regards this clonotype: A junction end diverges from the germline sequence, so it may reflect a read error. The chain uses TRBV2 and TRBJ1-4; 7 nucleotides match TRBD1. CDR1 and CDR2 (germline): SNHLY, FYNNEI. The CDR3 runs 13 residues. In DNA, the CDR3 is TGTACCAGCAGTGTTGAGGGGGCGGAAAAACTGTTTTTT. It codes for CTSSVEGAEKLFF.

This clonotype was detected many times. V gene TRBV2 combines with J gene TRBJ2-1; no clear D. The V gene's germline CDR1 is SNHLY and CDR2 FYNNEI. Between the trimmed V and J ends, which lost 4 bases and 5 bases, there was a span of 6 bases. This CDR3 is built from 12 residues. CDR3 sequence: CASSGLDNEQFF. As DNA, the CDR3 is TGTGCCAGCAGTGGTCTCGACAATGAGCAGTTCTTC. Full variable domain (missing parts from reference TRBV2 and TRBJ2-1): EPEVTQTPSHQVTQMGQEVILRCVPISNHLYFYWYRQILGQKVEFLVSFYNNEISEKSEIFDDQFSVERPDGSNFTLKIRSTKLEDSAMYFCASSGLDNEQFFGPGTRLTVL.

This clonotype was detected ten times or more. The chain is built from TRBV2 and TRBJ2-3, with TRBD2 matching over 7 bases. CDR3 size: 13 residues. Trimming cost V 8 bases and J 9 bases; bases outside gene matches: 11. CDR1 and CDR2 (germline): SNHLY, FYNNEI. The CDR3 sequence: CASGGVGPETQYF. CDR3 bases: TGTGCCAGCGGGGGGGTAGGGCCGGAAACGCAGTATTTT.

In its sample, this clonotype was seen many times. The chain has TRBV9 and TRBJ2-7; TRBD1 might be the D (5 bases). The CDR3 spans 13 residues. Germline V gene lookup returns CDR1 SGDLS and CDR2 YYNGEE. V lost 3 bases and J 4 bases, leaving 11 bases between the germline ends. The CDR3 region has the DNA TGTGCCAGCAGCGCAGATGGGGCTTACGAGCAGTACTTC. Residues: CASSADGAYEQYF. Full variable domain (missing parts from reference TRBV9 and TRBJ2-7): DSGVTQTPKHLITATGQRVTLRCSPRSGDLSVYWYQQSLDQGLQFLIQYYNGEERAKGNILERFSAQQFPDLHSELNLSSLELGDSALYFCASSADGAYEQYFGPGTRLTVT.

To note about this clonotype: A junction end diverges from the germline sequence, so it may reflect a read error. CDR3: CAGSYTGTWAGELFF. Written as DNA, the CDR3 is TGTGCCGGCAGTTACACCGGGACTTGGGCCGGGGAGCTGTTTTTT. The chain carries TRBV6-2 or TRBV6-3 and TRBJ2-2; weak D call: TRBD2 (6 bases). The CDR3 loop spans 15 amino acids. Germline values: CDR1 MNHEY, CDR2 SVGEGT.

This clonotype occurred a few times. This may arise from a read error, as a much more abundant clone is one base away. Written as DNA, the CDR3 is TGCGCCAGCAGCTTCGGAGCGGGAGTACCCTACAATGAGCAGTTCTTC. Translated, it gives CASSFGAGVPYNEQFF. This sequence joins TRBV5-1 and TRBJ2-1; 8 bases align to TRBD2. The CDR3 is 16 amino acids. Germline V gene sequence: CDR1 SGHRS, CDR2 YFSETQ. Trimming took 2 bases from V and 2 from J; bases not matched to a gene: 6. The full variable domain, rest sourced from reference TRBV5-1 and TRBJ2-1, is KAGVTQTPRYLIKTRGQQVTLSCSPISGHRSVSWYQQTPGQGLQFLFEYFSETQRNKGNFPGRFSGRQFSNSRSEMNVSTLELGDSALYLCASSFGAGVPYNEQFFGPGTRLTVL.

There are a few counts of this clonotype. The chain employs TRBV11-2 and TRBJ2-1; TRBD2 agrees at 10 bases. This CDR3 contains 18 residues. The ends lost 0 bases at V and 0 bases at J; junction bases unmatched: 5. Germline CDR1 SGHAT, CDR2 FQNNGV. In nucleotides, the CDR3 is TGTGCCAGCAGCTTAGATGTCGGGACTAGCGTCTCCTACAATGAGCAGTTCTTC. Protein sequence: CASSLDVGTSVSYNEQFF.

The chain uses TRBV6-1 and TRBJ2-2; 10 bases are shared with TRBD2. Unmatched junction bases numbered 9, after V lost 2 bases and J lost 3 bases. Germline loops: CDR1 MNHNS, CDR2 SASEGT. This CDR3 region has 18 residues. CDR3 amino acids: CASSEYPLAGDYTGELFF. The DNA for the CDR3 is TGTGCCAGCAGTGAATACCCCCTAGCGGGAGATTACACCGGGGAGCTGTTTTTT.

This sequence joins TRBV19 and TRBJ2-1; D is unresolved. The V end lost 10 bases, the J end lost 5 bases, and 15 bases lay between the germline ends. This CDR3 is 13 amino acids long. Per the germline V gene, CDR1 is LNHDA and CDR2 is SQIVND (reference sequence). In DNA form, the CDR3 reads TGTGCCACCCAAAGACGGAATGACAATGAGCAGTTCTTC. Amino acids: CATQRRNDNEQFF.

This clonotype has at least ten counts. V is TRBV2 and J is TRBJ2-7; possibly TRBD2 for D (6 bases). This CDR3 region has 16 residues. Trimming removed 3 bases from V and 1 base from J, with 16 bases in between. The V gene's germline CDR1 is SNHLY and CDR2 FYNNEI. This CDR3 is CASSDRSSDMSYEQYF. CDR3 nucleotides: TGTGCCAGCAGTGATCGTTCTAGCGATATGTCCTACGAGCAGTACTTC.

This chain joins TRBV5-1 and TRBJ2-3; 12 nucleotides align to TRBD2. The CDR3 sequence is 15 residues long. Losses at the gene ends were 4 bases for V and 3 bases for J; bases not matched to a gene: 3. The germline V gene encodes CDR1 SGHRS and CDR2 YFSETQ. The CDR3 nucleotides read TGCGCCAGCAGCAAAGGACTAGCGGGAACAGATACGCAGTATTTT. It codes for CASSKGLAGTDTQYF.

This clonotype appeared many times. The V and J genes are TRBV28 and TRBJ1-5; D call uncertain. Germline CDR1 reads MDHEN; CDR2 reads SYDVKM. The CDR3 runs 13 residues. Trimming stripped 7 bases from V and 0 bases from J, with 7 bases between. CDR3 in DNA: TGTGCCAGCACTAGTTATAGCAATCAGCCCCAGCATTTT. Its protein is CASTSYSNQPQHF.

In its sample, this clonotype was seen a few times. V usage is TRBV3-1 and J usage is TRBJ2-7; 8 bases are a match to TRBD2. CDR3 length: 15 amino acids. Germline CDR1 reads LGHDT; CDR2 reads YNNKEL (reference sequence). The J segment lost 7 bases and the V segment lost 0 bases, leaving 8 bases of the junction unmatched. CDR3 region: CASSQDPAGAGEQYF. In nucleotides, the CDR3 is TGTGCCAGCAGCCAAGATCCAGCGGGAGCTGGTGAGCAGTACTTC.

The V and J genes are TRBV6-1 and TRBJ1-2; D remains ambiguous. Looked up from germline, CDR1 is MNHNS and CDR2 is SASEGT. Trimming removed 4 bases from V and 8 bases from J, with 11 bases in between. This CDR3 is built from 12 residues. DNA of the CDR3: TGTGCCAGCAGTGCAGGCCGTCTAGGCTACACCTTC. Translation: CASSAGRLGYTF.

This clonotype has a handful of counts. This chain connects TRBV6-1 to TRBJ1-2; the match to TRBD1 covers 9 bases. J was trimmed by 7 bases and V by 5 bases; bases with no gene match: 26. The CDR3 consists of 20 residues. CDR1 is MNHNS, CDR2 SASEGT, per germline. This chain's CDR3 is CASSNPLWASTGTGSPGYTF. The CDR3, as DNA: TGTGCCAGCAGTAACCCTCTCTGGGCCTCTACCGGGACAGGGAGTCCTGGCTACACCTTC.

This clonotype has a count of ten or more. CDR3 sequence reads: CASSPTSGDSYEQYF. CDR3 DNA: TGTGCCAGCTCGCCTACTAGCGGGGACTCCTACGAGCAGTACTTC. This chain links TRBV18 with TRBJ2-7, with TRBD2 identical over 10 bases. This CDR3 contains 15 residues. Unmatched junction bases numbered 5, after V lost 6 bases and J lost 0 bases. Germline V lookup: CDR1 KGHSH, CDR2 LQKENI.

This clonotype showed up just a few times. This chain uses TRBV19 with TRBJ1-1; 8 bases fit TRBD1. CDR1 and CDR2 (germline): LNHDA, SQIVND (reference sequence). The V and J ends lost 1 base and 8 bases, in that order; junction bases with no gene match: 9. The CDR3 has 15 amino acids. The CDR3, as DNA: TGTGCCAGTAGTATAGGCGGGCAGGGGGCTCAAGAAGCTTTCTTT. As protein: CASSIGGQGAQEAFF.

This clonotype was recorded at least ten times. V gene TRBV5-1 combines with J gene TRBJ2-3, with D tentatively TRBD1 or TRBD2 (6 bases each). This CDR3 has 19 amino acids. Trimming cost V 5 bases and J 0 bases, with 25 bases left between them. Germline V CDR1 and CDR2: SGHRS, YFSETQ. Here the CDR3 reads CASRRDRNTGRQSTDTQYF. As DNA, the CDR3 is TGCGCCAGCAGGAGGGATCGGAACACAGGGAGGCAAAGCACAGATACGCAGTATTTT.

This clonotype was seen many times. The J gene is TRBJ2-7, the V gene TRBV3-1, with TRBD2 matching 7 bases. V shed 4 bases and J 7 bases; nucleotides not matched to a gene: 10. CDR3 length equals 14 residues. CDR1 is LGHDT and CDR2 is YNNKEL in the germline V gene (reference sequence). For the CDR3, the DNA is TGTGCCAGCAGCCGGGGACTAAATTTAGAGGAGCAGTACTTC. It encodes CASSRGLNLEEQYF.

This clonotype was observed many times. V is TRBV5-1 and J is TRBJ2-3; 11 bases fit TRBD2. Per the germline V gene, CDR1 is SGHRS and CDR2 is YFSETQ. The CDR3 spans 19 residues. The ends lost 4 bases at V and 2 bases at J; junction bases unmatched: 15. CDR3 nucleotide sequence: TGCGCCAGCAGCCCATACCCTCTAGCGGGAGGCGGATCCACAGATACGCAGTATTTT. This codes for CASSPYPLAGGGSTDTQYF.

This clonotype was recorded at least ten times. The chain links TRBV24-1 to TRBJ2-7, with D perhaps TRBD1 or TRBD2 (6 bases each). Germline CDR1 is KGHDR and CDR2 is SFDVKD. There are 18 residues in the CDR3. Trimming took off 1 base at V and 2 bases at J, with 20 bases between the two ends. The CDR3 sequence: CATSDLETRRDMPYEQYF. CDR3 DNA: TGTGCCACCAGTGATTTAGAGACTAGGCGGGACATGCCCTACGAGCAGTACTTC.

This clonotype was counted at least ten times. V and J are TRBV9 and TRBJ1-3; D ambiguous. Germline V gene sequence: CDR1 SGDLS, CDR2 YYNGEE. The germline V and J ends were trimmed by 4 bases and 8 bases, with 10 bases remaining between them. CDR3 length: 12 amino acids. The CDR3 sequence: CASSLTEDTIYF. The CDR3 DNA sequence: TGTGCCAGCAGCCTAACCGAGGACACCATATATTTT.

This rearrangement joins TRBV12-3 or TRBV12-4 to TRBJ2-3, with D perhaps TRBD2 (5 bases). The CDR3 sequence is 18 residues long. Trimming removed 5 bases from V and 2 bases from J, with 23 bases in between. The CDR3 reads CASSKVFLAMKDTDTQYF. The CDR3 DNA follows: TGTGCCAGCAGTAAGGTTTTTTTAGCGATGAAGGACACAGATACGCAGTATTTT.

The V call is TRBV7-8, the J call TRBJ2-7; no clear D gene. Trimming took 1 base from V and 1 from J, leaving 8 bases between them. The CDR3 covers 14 residues. CDR1 and CDR2 (germline): SGHVS, FQNEAQ. CDR3 coding DNA: TGTGCCAGCAGCTTAGGGCAGCGATCCTACGAGCAGTACTTC. Protein product: CASSLGQRSYEQYF.

This clonotype has ten or more counts. The chain combines TRBV7-2 with TRBJ2-1; TRBD2 aligns across 9 bases. The CDR3 length is 15 residues. V dropped 1 base and J dropped 8; count of bases not matched to a gene: 6. Looked up from germline, CDR1 is SGHTA and CDR2 is FQGNSA. The CDR3 nucleotides are TGTGCCAGCAGCTTAGTAGCGGGAGCTACTCATGAGCAGTTCTTC. Its protein is CASSLVAGATHEQFF.

The rearrangement joins TRBV7-7 to TRBJ2-2; the D gene could be TRBD1 or TRBD2 (6 bases each). CDR1 is SSHAT and CDR2 is FNYEAQ in the germline V gene (reference sequence). The CDR3 is 15 amino acids. As DNA, the CDR3 is TGTGCTAGCGGATTACAGGGTGCGAACACCGGGGAGCTGTTTTTT. Translated, it gives CASGLQGANTGELFF.

The genes are TRBV12-3 or TRBV12-4 and TRBJ1-2; no reliable D call. The V and J ends lost 5 bases and 8 bases respectively, with 18 bases between them. This CDR3 contains 14 residues. The CDR3, as DNA: TGTGCCAGCAGTCCAATTAAAGGTCGGAGAGGCTACACCTTC. It translates to CASSPIKGRRGYTF.

The V and J genes are TRBV2 and TRBJ2-1; TRBD2 matches 14 bases. This CDR3 has 16 amino acids. The germline CDR1 and CDR2 sequences are SNHLY and FYNNEI. V lost 3 bases and J lost 7; bases outside the gene matches: 5. The CDR3 region has the DNA TGTGCCAGCAGTGACGAGACTAGCGGGAGGGAAAATGAGCAGTTCTTC. This encodes CASSDETSGRENEQFF.

This clonotype was detected a few times. The J gene is TRBJ2-7, the V gene TRBV28; 7 bases line up with TRBD2. The CDR3 contains 15 residues. The germline CDR1 and CDR2 sequences are MDHEN and SYDVKM. The V and J ends lost 6 bases and 3 bases, in that order; junction bases with no gene match: 11. This CDR3 is CASRPIWEGLYEQYF. In nucleotides, the CDR3 is TGTGCCAGCAGACCCATTTGGGAGGGCCTCTACGAGCAGTACTTC.